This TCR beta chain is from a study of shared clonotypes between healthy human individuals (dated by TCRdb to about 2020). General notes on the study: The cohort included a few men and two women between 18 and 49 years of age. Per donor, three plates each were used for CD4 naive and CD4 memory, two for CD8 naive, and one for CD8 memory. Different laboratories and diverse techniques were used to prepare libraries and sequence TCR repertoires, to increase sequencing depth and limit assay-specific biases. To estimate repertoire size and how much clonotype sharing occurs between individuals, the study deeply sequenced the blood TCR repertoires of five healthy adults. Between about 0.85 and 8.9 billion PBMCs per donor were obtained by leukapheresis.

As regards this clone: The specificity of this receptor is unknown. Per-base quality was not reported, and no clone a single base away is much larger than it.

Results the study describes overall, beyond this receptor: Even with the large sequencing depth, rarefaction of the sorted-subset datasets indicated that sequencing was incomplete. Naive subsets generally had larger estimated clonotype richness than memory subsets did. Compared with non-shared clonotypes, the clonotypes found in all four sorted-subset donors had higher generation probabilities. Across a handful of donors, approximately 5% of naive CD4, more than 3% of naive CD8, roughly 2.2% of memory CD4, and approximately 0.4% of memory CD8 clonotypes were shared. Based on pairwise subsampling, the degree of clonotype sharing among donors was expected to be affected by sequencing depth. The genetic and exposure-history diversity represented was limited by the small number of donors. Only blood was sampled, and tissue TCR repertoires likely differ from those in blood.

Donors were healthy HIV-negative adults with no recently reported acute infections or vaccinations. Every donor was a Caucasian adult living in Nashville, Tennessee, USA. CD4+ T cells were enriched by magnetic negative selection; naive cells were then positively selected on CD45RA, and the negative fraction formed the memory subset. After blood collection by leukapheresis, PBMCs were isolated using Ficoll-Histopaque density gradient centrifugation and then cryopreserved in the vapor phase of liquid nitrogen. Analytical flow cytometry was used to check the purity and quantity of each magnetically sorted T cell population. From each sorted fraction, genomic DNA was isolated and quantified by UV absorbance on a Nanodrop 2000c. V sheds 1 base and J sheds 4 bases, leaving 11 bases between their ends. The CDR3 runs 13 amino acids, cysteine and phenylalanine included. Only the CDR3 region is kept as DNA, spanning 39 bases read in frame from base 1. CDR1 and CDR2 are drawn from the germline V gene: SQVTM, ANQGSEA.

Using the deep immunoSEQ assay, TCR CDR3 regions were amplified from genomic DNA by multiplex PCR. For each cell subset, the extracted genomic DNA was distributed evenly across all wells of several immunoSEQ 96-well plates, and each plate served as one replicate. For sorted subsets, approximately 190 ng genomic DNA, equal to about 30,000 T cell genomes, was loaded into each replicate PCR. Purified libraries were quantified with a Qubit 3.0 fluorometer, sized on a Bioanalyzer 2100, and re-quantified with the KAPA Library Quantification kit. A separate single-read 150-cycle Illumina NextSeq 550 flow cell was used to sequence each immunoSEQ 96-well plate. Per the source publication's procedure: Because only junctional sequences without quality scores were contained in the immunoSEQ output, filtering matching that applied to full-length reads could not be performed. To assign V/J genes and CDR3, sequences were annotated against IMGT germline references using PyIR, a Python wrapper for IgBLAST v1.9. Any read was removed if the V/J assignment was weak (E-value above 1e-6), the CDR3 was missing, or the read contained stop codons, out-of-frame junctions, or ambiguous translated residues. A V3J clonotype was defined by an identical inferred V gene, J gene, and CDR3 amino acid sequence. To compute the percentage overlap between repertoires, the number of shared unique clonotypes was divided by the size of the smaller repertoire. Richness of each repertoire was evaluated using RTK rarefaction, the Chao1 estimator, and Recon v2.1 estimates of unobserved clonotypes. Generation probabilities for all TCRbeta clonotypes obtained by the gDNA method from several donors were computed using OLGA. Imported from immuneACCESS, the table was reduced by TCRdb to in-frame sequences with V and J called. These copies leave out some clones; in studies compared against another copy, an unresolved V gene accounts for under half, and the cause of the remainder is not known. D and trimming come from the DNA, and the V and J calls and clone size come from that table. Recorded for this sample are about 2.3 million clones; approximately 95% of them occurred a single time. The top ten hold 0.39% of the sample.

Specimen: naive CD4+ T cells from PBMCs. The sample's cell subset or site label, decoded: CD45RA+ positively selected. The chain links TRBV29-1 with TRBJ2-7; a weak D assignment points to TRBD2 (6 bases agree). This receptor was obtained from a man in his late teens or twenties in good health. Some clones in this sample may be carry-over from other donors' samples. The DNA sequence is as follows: TGCAGCGTTGAAGGCCCAGGGACTTACGAGCAGTACTTC. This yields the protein CSVEGPGTYEQYF.